This entry is about one T cell receptor beta chain. The data stem from a study of blood T cell repertoires in COVID-19. Overall study context: The cDNA or gDNA used as material had been derived from T cells, B-cell-depleted T cells, or PBMCs.

Here immunoSEQ multiplex PCR was the method, and the copy in TCRdb shows in-frame clones only, minus some. Of about 110,000 clones in the sample, roughly four fifths were seen once. The source is a woman aged 70-85 years with acute or convalescent COVID-19. The sample consisted of peripheral blood.

The CDR3 region has the DNA TGTGCCAGCAGTCCCCATCCCAGGGAAAGGACTAATGAAAAACTGTTTTTT. As protein: CASSPHPRERTNEKLFF. This chain joins TRBV27 and TRBJ1-4, with D perhaps matching TRBD1 (5 bases). The CDR3 length is 17 residues. CDR1 and CDR2 from the germline V gene are MNHEY and SMNVEV (reference sequence). Trimming removed 5 bases from V and 2 bases from J, with 18 bases in between.